The rows below give T cell receptor beta chains drawn from one sample of a study of PD-1 blockade in classical Hodgkin lymphoma. The assay was immunoSEQ multiplex PCR, and TCRdb's table has in-frame clones only and misses some. The sample carries about 110,000 clones, 70% to 90% recorded once. The sequences come from peripheral blood mononuclear cells (PBMCs), collected before the second cycle of nivolumab. All receptors come from a human donor with classical Hodgkin lymphoma. Both conserved end residues are part of each CDR3. Fields, in order: CDR3 protein, J gene, V gene.

CDR3: CASSLGGLEADTQYF; J: TRBJ2-3; V: TRBV7-2
CDR3: CASSGPGRVDYGYTF; J: TRBJ1-2; V: TRBV2
CDR3: CASSLWLDGYTF; J: TRBJ1-2; V: TRBV7-9
CDR3: CASSEWGLGEQYF; J: TRBJ2-7; V: TRBV25-1
CDR3: CASSGTGRTYEQYF; J: TRBJ2-7; V: TRBV5-8
CDR3: CASSHHTQNTEAFF; J: TRBJ1-1; V: TRBV28
CDR3: CASSPLGDGYTDTQYF; J: TRBJ2-3; V: TRBV2
CDR3: CASRATGGSVGTDTQYF; J: TRBJ2-3; V: TRBV19
CDR3: CASSSGLVDNEQFF; J: TRBJ2-1; V: TRBV7-9
CDR3: CASSEWGVRSNQPQHF; J: TRBJ1-5; V: TRBV6-1
CDR3: CASSLASLATEAFF; J: TRBJ1-1; V: TRBV5-8
CDR3: CASSLEGGTEAFF; J: TRBJ1-1; V: TRBV7-9
CDR3: CASSFEGYRGTGELFF; J: TRBJ2-2; V: TRBV11-2
CDR3: CAWSVPRGTGVSYEQYF; J: TRBJ2-7; V: TRBV30
CDR3: CASSLGTSSYEQYF; J: TRBJ2-7; V: TRBV7-2
CDR3: CASSLGAGGALGETQYF; J: TRBJ2-5; V: TRBV4-1
CDR3: CASSLRELNTGELFF; J: TRBJ2-2; V: TRBV5-4
CDR3: CSVEDLEGLVPGSYNEQFF; J: TRBJ2-1; V: TRBV29-1
CDR3: CASSPTGVNTEAFF; J: TRBJ1-1; V: TRBV28
CDR3: CASSLPSGETQYF; J: TRBJ2-5; V: TRBV7-9
CDR3: CASSVGSEQYF; J: TRBJ2-7; V: TRBV11-2
CDR3: CASSQITGVRGNEKLFF; J: TRBJ1-4; V: TRBV4-2
CDR3: CASSWTGGRKLFF; J: TRBJ1-4; V: TRBV5-1
CDR3: CASSPRFTVVETQYF; J: TRBJ2-5; V: TRBV19
CDR3: CSAEGGTEAFF; J: TRBJ1-1; V: TRBV29-1
CDR3: CASSLDLANYGYTF; J: TRBJ1-2; V: TRBV5-1
CDR3: CASRDRDQNTEAFF; J: TRBJ1-1; V: TRBV18
CDR3: CASSRFWPAMNRGAEAFF; J: TRBJ1-1; V: TRBV4-1
CDR3: CASAPGGGDYGYTF; J: TRBJ1-2; V: TRBV2
CDR3: CASNPRTGGYGYTF; J: TRBJ1-2; V: TRBV6-1
CDR3: CASSIGFYNEQFF; J: TRBJ2-1; V: TRBV19
CDR3: CAVGGHYTGELFF; J: TRBJ2-2; V: TRBV6-1
CDR3: CASIQDRNYGYTF; J: TRBJ1-2; V: TRBV5-8
CDR3: CASSQGQGGEQYF; J: TRBJ2-7; V: TRBV4-1
CDR3: CASSVGGNQETQYF; J: TRBJ2-5; V: TRBV9
CDR3: CASRKGRVAALHF; J: TRBJ1-6; V: TRBV6-5
CDR3: CASTDRMNTEAFF; J: TRBJ1-1; V: TRBV19
CDR3: CASRIGAYYEQYF; J: TRBJ2-7; V: TRBV27
CDR3: CASSLGENYGYTF; J: TRBJ1-2; V: TRBV7-2
CDR3: CSARPNTEAFF; J: TRBJ1-1; V: TRBV20-1
CDR3: CASSEAPGLAGAPVETQYF; J: TRBJ2-5; V: TRBV2
CDR3: CASSLDASGITDTQYF; J: TRBJ2-3; V: TRBV7-2
CDR3: CASSTTNTGGGYTF; J: TRBJ1-2; V: TRBV19
CDR3: CASSQVDSYNEQFF; J: TRBJ2-1; V: TRBV4-3
CDR3: CASSPRDARQETQYF; J: TRBJ2-5; V: TRBV14
CDR3: CASQKTLQNTGELFF; J: TRBJ2-2; V: TRBV19
CDR3: CASSSSAGQAKNIQYF; J: TRBJ2-4; V: TRBV7-9
CDR3: CASNPGTTYNEQFF; J: .; V: TRBV2
CDR3: CASSVVDRSDEQFF; J: TRBJ2-1; V: TRBV9
CDR3: CASSPPGIDGYTF; J: TRBJ1-2; V: TRBV18
CDR3: CSVGDSGRAKDTQYF; J: TRBJ2-3; V: TRBV29-1